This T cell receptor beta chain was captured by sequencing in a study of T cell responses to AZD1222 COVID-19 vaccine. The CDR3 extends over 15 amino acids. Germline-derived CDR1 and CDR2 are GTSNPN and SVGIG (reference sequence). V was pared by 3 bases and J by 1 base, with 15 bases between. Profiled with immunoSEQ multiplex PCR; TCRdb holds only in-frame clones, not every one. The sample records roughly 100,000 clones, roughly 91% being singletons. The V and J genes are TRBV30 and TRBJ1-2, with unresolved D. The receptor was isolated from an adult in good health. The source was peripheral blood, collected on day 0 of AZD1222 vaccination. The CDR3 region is CAWRIYALGNYGYTF. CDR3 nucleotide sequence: TGTGCCTGGAGGATCTACGCCCTCGGTAACTATGGCTACACCTTC.